The rows below give T cell receptor beta chains drawn from one sample of a study of T-cell memory formation after mild COVID-19. TCRdb reprocessed the 5' RACE reads via MiXCR and lists one record per CDR3 protein. Of around 300,000 distinct CDR3 sequences in the sample, roughly 8.2% were seen once. The sequenced sample was PBMCs or a T cell subset sorted from them (not recorded which). All receptors derive from a man aged 18 to 35 who had mild COVID-19 (a few samples of this study predate the infection). Cell type and time point are not known. Each CDR3 is given with its conserved first and last residue. D genes are given only for firm matches. Size tells how often a clone was seen (once, few, many) or the class of an expanded clone, and some rows leave it out.

>.|TRBD1|TRBJ1-1|TRBV4-1
CASSQDRTGGTEAFF
TGCGCCAGCAGCCAAGATCGAACAGGGGGCACTGAAGCTTTCTTT
>.|TRBD2|TRBJ2-3|TRBV29-1
CSVAGGEGTDTQYF
TGCAGCGTTGCAGGCGGGGAGGGGACAGATACGCAGTATTTT
>many|TRBD2|TRBJ2-1|TRBV12-3/TRBV12-4
CASSLTSGGDSEQFF
TGTGCCAGCAGTCTGACTAGCGGGGGGGATAGTGAGCAGTTCTTC
>few|.|TRBJ1-6|TRBV3-1
CASSQGSRGGDSPLHF
TGTGCCAGCAGCCAAGGCTCAAGGGGTGGGGATTCACCCCTCCACTTT
>.|.|TRBJ2-3|TRBV28
CASTQVPHTQYF
TGTGCCAGCACCCAGGTCCCCCATACGCAGTATTTT
>many|.|TRBJ1-4|TRBV7-2
CASSQGMRSNEKLFF
TGTGCCAGCAGCCAGGGTATGCGTTCTAATGAAAAACTGTTTTTT
>.|.|TRBJ2-7|TRBV6-2/TRBV6-3
CASSLPGPTFFYEQYF
TGTGCCAGCAGTCTGCCGGGACCGACCTTTTTCTACGAGCAGTACTTC
>few|.|TRBJ1-2|TRBV20-1
CSARQGVVGYTF
TGCAGTGCTAGGCAGGGAGTAGTCGGCTACACCTTC
>.|.|TRBJ2-3|TRBV5-1
CASSLKITDTQYF
TGCGCCAGCAGCTTGAAGATCACAGATACGCAGTATTTT
>few|TRBD2|TRBJ2-1|TRBV4-1
CASSQDWGGGGPYNEQFF
TGCGCCAGCAGCCAAGACTGGGGTGGCGGGGGGCCCTACAATGAGCAGTTCTTC
>.|.|TRBJ1-1|TRBV7-8
CASSSSFTPREAFF
TGTGCCAGCAGCTCCTCATTTACCCCGCGTGAAGCTTTCTTT
>many|.|TRBJ1-4|TRBV12-3/TRBV12-4
CASSKTNEKLFF
TGTGCCAGCAGTAAAACTAATGAAAAACTGTTTTTT
>many|TRBD2|TRBJ2-3|TRBV7-2
CASGASGGVDTQYF
TGTGCCAGCGGGGCTAGCGGGGGTGTAGATACGCAGTATTTT
>few|.|TRBJ2-1|TRBV5-5
CASSLRGLAEQFF
TGTGCCAGCAGCTTGCGGGGGCTTGCTGAGCAGTTCTTC
>.|.|TRBJ1-6|TRBV12-5
CASGRPGYSPLHF
TGTGCTAGTGGTCGCCCGGGGTATTCACCCCTCCACTTT
>few|.|TRBJ2-2|TRBV18
CASSPPRVTGELFF
TGTGCCAGCTCACCACCCAGGGTTACCGGGGAGCTGTTTTTT
>few|.|TRBJ1-2|TRBV6-6
CASSPRHYGYTF
TGTGCCAGCAGCCCGCGCCACTATGGCTACACCTTC
>few|.|TRBJ2-7|TRBV20-1
CSARPWEGASYEQYF
TGCAGTGCTAGACCCTGGGAGGGGGCATCCTACGAGCAGTACTTC
>few|.|TRBJ2-5|TRBV12-3/TRBV12-4
CASSLPTRSETQYF
TGTGCCAGCAGTTTACCAACTAGGTCAGAGACCCAGTACTTC
>.|.|TRBJ2-4|TRBV20-1
CSARDFRGNIQYF
TGCAGTGCTAGAGATTTCAGGGGAAACATTCAGTACTTC
>.|TRBD1|TRBJ1-5|TRBV29-1
CSVEDRGQPQHF
TGCAGCGTTGAGGACAGGGGGCAGCCCCAGCATTTT
>.|.|TRBJ2-2|TRBV21-1
CASSFRTGADTGELFF
TGTGCCAGCAGCTTCCGGACAGGGGCGGACACCGGGGAGCTGTTTTTT
>.|.|TRBJ2-5|TRBV20-1
CSARQDIQETQYF
TGCAGTGCCAGACAGGATATCCAAGAGACCCAGTACTTC
>.|.|TRBJ1-2|TRBV20-1
CSGARSATDYGYTF
TGCAGCGGGGCCAGGTCAGCCACAGACTATGGCTACACCTTC
>.|TRBD2|TRBJ2-3|TRBV7-2
CASSFPASGGFTDTQYF
TGTGCCAGCAGCTTTCCGGCTAGCGGGGGGTTCACAGATACGCAGTATTTT
>.|.|TRBJ1-6|TRBV30
CAWGLAYNSPLHF
TGTGCCTGGGGTTTGGCTTATAATTCACCCCTCCACTTT
>few|.|TRBJ2-5|TRBV5-1
CASSLSQGSTRETQYF
TGCGCCAGCAGCTTATCACAGGGCTCTACCCGCGAGACCCAGTACTTC
>.|.|TRBJ2-1|TRBV5-1
CASSLEGGLNEQFF
TGCGCCAGCAGCCTGGAAGGGGGTTTGAATGAGCAGTTCTTC
>many|.|TRBJ2-1|TRBV9
CASSETLLARADEQFF
TGTGCCAGCAGCGAGACCCTCCTAGCGAGGGCCGATGAGCAGTTCTTC
>few|.|TRBJ1-5|TRBV6-2/TRBV6-3
CASGTINQPQHF
TGTGCCAGCGGGACGATAAATCAGCCCCAGCATTTT
>many|TRBD2|TRBJ2-5|TRBV5-1
CASSRGQGLAGLETQYF
TGCGCCAGCAGCCGAGGACAGGGACTAGCGGGGTTAGAGACCCAGTACTTC
>.|.|TRBJ2-2|TRBV19
CASSNPGRTGELFF
TGTGCCAGTAGTAATCCAGGGAGGACCGGGGAGCTGTTTTTT
>.|.|TRBJ1-1|TRBV29-1
CSVEGQGHWGTEAFF
TGCAGCGTTGAAGGGCAAGGACACTGGGGGACTGAAGCTTTCTTT
>many|.|TRBJ1-6|TRBV12-3/TRBV12-4
CASTQTGRPGSLHF
TGTGCCAGCACCCAGACAGGACGCCCAGGATCCCTCCACTTT
>.|.|TRBJ1-6|TRBV6-1
CASSAAGRPNSPLHF
TGTGCCAGCAGTGCTGCCGGACGTCCAAATTCACCCCTCCACTTT
>once|.|TRBJ2-3|TRBV10-1
CASSERRQGTDTQYF
TGCGCCAGCAGTGAGAGGAGGCAGGGCACAGATACGCAGTATTTT
>many|.|TRBJ1-2|TRBV12-3/TRBV12-4
CASKVGRLQGYTF
TGTGCCAGCAAGGTGGGCAGATTACAAGGCTACACCTTC
>many|.|TRBJ1-1|TRBV7-9
CASSLEGGSEAFF
TGTGCCAGCAGCTTAGAAGGTGGGTCCGAAGCTTTCTTT
>.|.|TRBJ2-5|TRBV9
CASSVSAQIQETQYF
TGTGCCAGCAGCGTAAGTGCCCAGATCCAAGAGACCCAGTACTTC
>few|TRBD2|TRBJ2-1|TRBV6-5
CASSFLRGGWDEQFF
TGTGCCAGCAGTTTTCTGCGGGGGGGATGGGATGAGCAGTTCTTC
>.|TRBD1|TRBJ1-1|TRBV7-3
CASSLGDRNTEAFF
TGTGCCAGCAGCTTGGGGGACAGGAACACTGAAGCTTTCTTT